This T cell receptor beta chain was found in a study of identical twins. TCRdb reanalysed the 5' RACE reads using MiXCR and keeps one entry per CDR3 protein. The sample has about 520,000 distinct CDR3 sequences; 20% to 25% are singletons. Germline-derived CDR1 and CDR2 are DFQATT and SNEGSKA (reference sequence). Trimming took off 5 bases at V and 7 bases at J, with 17 bases between the two ends. The CDR3 sequence is 14 residues long. Remarks on this clonotype: Its antigen is as yet unknown.

Overall study results and limits: Diverse VJ usage suggested most zero-insertion clonotypes were not invariant T cells. Researchers reported weaker excess twin sharing in beta out-of-frame sequences. High-abundance cord blood beta clonotypes had fewer insertions; memory repertoires showed none.

The sample was also reused in another study, on T cells expressing NK-cell markers.

This receptor was identified in a woman between 18 and 29 years old in good health. The rearrangement links TRBV20-1 to TRBJ1-4; possible D gene TRBD1, 6 bases. The specimen sequenced was CD4+ T cells sorted from blood. CDR3 bases: TGCAGTGCTCGGCGAGGGGGGCGCCTTGAAAAACTGTTTTTT. Translated, it gives CSARRGGRLEKLFF.